This T cell receptor (beta chain) was profiled in a study of beta chain features in type 1 diabetes. Across the whole study: On cell yields, gender and age, patients and healthy donors were similar.

This CDR3 comprises 17 residues. From germline, CDR1 is SEHNR and CDR2 FQNEAQ (reference sequence). After removal of 5 bases from V and 5 bases from J, the junction contained 10 bases not matched to a gene. Every isolated RNA sample was fully reverse transcribed, so sequencing captured expressed TCRB transcripts. Produced via immunoSEQ multiplex PCR; TCRdb's table is partial and in-frame only. The sample has about 620,000 clones, roughly a sixth seen once; the top ten hold roughly 0.098%. Purity (above 95%) was reached by all sorted populations. The clonotype was recovered from a man between 18 and 29 years old in good health. Sequenced material: naive CD4+ T cells from blood. The genes are TRBV7-9 and TRBJ1-6; TRBD1 aligns across 9 bases. CDR3 in amino acids: CASSRDRADRNNSPLHF. The CDR3 region has the DNA TGTGCCAGCAGCAGGGACAGGGCCGACCGGAATAATTCACCCCTCCACTTT.